The clone carrying this TCR beta chain was seen a handful of times. What it binds is not known. This record belongs to a study of response to subunit inactivated influenza vaccine. TCRdb used MiXCR to reprocess the RT-PCR reads, holding one entry per CDR3 protein. The sample contains around 500,000 distinct CDR3 sequences, 10% to 11% of which appear only once. Germline V gene data show CDR1 as SGHAT and CDR2 as FQNNGV. V lost 2 bases and J lost 9, with 8 bases in between. This CDR3 has 12 amino acids. Study-wide findings and caveats: The authors suggested that every seasonal influenza vaccination recruits few new T cells.

The gene calls are TRBV11-2 and TRBJ2-1; no clear D gene. The source of this sequence is a man over 45 who received an inactivated influenza vaccine. The input for sequencing was PBMCs from blood, taken roughly 46 days after vaccination. CDR3 residues: CASSLILGEQFF. The CDR3 region has the DNA TGTGCCAGCAGCTTAATTCTCGGTGAGCAGTTCTTC.